This T cell receptor beta chain was observed in a study of T cell changes during pregnancy in multiple sclerosis. Measured with immunoSEQ multiplex PCR; TCRdb has only the in-frame clones, and not every one. The table lists about 89,000 clones, around 94% of them singletons. V shed 5 bases and J shed 6 bases, with 8 bases lying between them. The CDR3 extends over 11 amino acids. Germline-derived CDR1 and CDR2 are MDHEN and SYDVKM. The sample was peripheral blood, taken in the third trimester of pregnancy. The TCR comes from a female donor with multiple sclerosis, enrolled in a pregnancy study. The V gene is TRBV28, the J gene TRBJ2-7; no firm D call. The CDR3 loop reads CASSSVAEQYF. In DNA, the CDR3 is TGTGCCAGCAGTAGTGTGGCCGAGCAGTACTTC.